A single sample is the source of the 7 T cell receptor beta chains below, sequenced in a study of OX40 agonist ivuxolimab in advanced cancers. Sequencing was performed with immunoSEQ multiplex PCR; in TCRdb, only in-frame clones are kept and a portion is missing. In the table there are 68,000 or so clones, 86% of which are singletons. The material sequenced was CD4+ or CD8+ T cells sorted from blood, taken in a trial of the OX40 agonist ivuxolimab. These receptors all come from an adult with an advanced solid tumor such as melanoma, head and neck, liver or kidney cancer.

This clone was detected only once. The chain uses TRBV6-5 and TRBJ1-6, with unresolved D. The CDR3 has 14 residues. Per the germline V gene, CDR1 is MNHEY and CDR2 is SVGAGI. Trimming pared 8 bases from V and 3 bases from J, leaving 11 bases between. The DNA for the CDR3 is TGTGCCAGCGGATGGGCCTTCTATAATTCACCCCTCCACTTT. Translation gives CASGWAFYNSPLHF.

This clone was counted a few times. V is TRBV5-5 and J is TRBJ2-1; D might be TRBD2 (6 bases). Deletions cut 4 bases from V and 6 bases from J, with 17 bases between. From germline, CDR1 is SGHKS and CDR2 YYEKEE (reference sequence). CDR3 size: 15 residues. The CDR3 region is CASSPLRDWANEQFF. The CDR3, as DNA: TGTGCCAGCAGCCCTCTGAGGGACTGGGCCAATGAGCAGTTCTTC.

CDR3 DNA: TGTGCCAGCAGCTTGGTTGACGGGGTAGAGACCCAGTACTTC. Translated, it gives CASSLVDGVETQYF. This chain joins TRBV5-8 and TRBJ2-5, with D tentatively TRBD2 (5 bases). The CDR3 covers 14 residues. In germline, CDR1 is SGHTS, CDR2 YDEGEE. The ends were cut back, 0 bases at V and 4 bases at J, with 10 bases in the middle.

The chain combines TRBV9 with TRBJ2-1; D perhaps matches TRBD1 (6 bases). Germline V gene sequence: CDR1 SGDLS, CDR2 YYNGEE. The germline V and J ends were trimmed by 4 bases and 11 bases, with 22 bases remaining between them. The length of the CDR3 is 15 residues. CDR3 nucleotides: TGTGCCAGCAGCAAGAAGAGGGCAGGGGAACATCAGCAGTTCTTC. This sequence encodes CASSKKRAGEHQQFF.

This rearrangement joins TRBV9 to TRBJ2-2, with 13 nucleotides matching TRBD2. CDR3 length equals 19 residues. V shed 3 bases and J 2 bases; nucleotides not matched to a gene: 10. CDR1 is SGDLS and CDR2 is YYNGEE in the germline V gene. CDR3 amino acids: CASSAAGTSGAINTGELFF. As DNA, the CDR3 is TGTGCCAGCAGCGCCGCCGGGACTAGCGGGGCGATTAACACCGGGGAGCTGTTTTTT.

V is TRBV5-1 and J is TRBJ2-7, with TRBD2 matching 10 bases. With 4 bases clipped from V and 3 bases from J, the junction kept 7 bases outside the gene matches. The length of the CDR3 is 15 residues. Germline V CDR1 and CDR2: SGHRS, YFSETQ. The CDR3 bases are TGCGCCAGCAGCCTGCGGACTAGCGGAAACTACGAGCAGTACTTC. It encodes CASSLRTSGNYEQYF.

V and J are TRBV11-3 and TRBJ1-5; D gene ambiguous. Trimming removed 1 base at V and 6 bases at J, with 4 bases between. Germline assignment: CDR1 SGHNT and CDR2 YENEEA. The CDR3 has 12 amino acids. CDR3 nucleotides: TGTGCCAGCAGCTTAGCTTGTCAGCCCCAGCATTTT. Translating gives CASSLACQPQHF.